A single sample is the source of the 7 T cell receptor beta chains below, sequenced in a study of cytomegalovirus exposure and HLA in healthy donors. The repertoire was sequenced with immunoSEQ multiplex PCR; TCRdb's copy has only in-frame clones and lacks some. Of approximately 65,000 clones detected, roughly 96% appear once; the ten largest clones hold 2% to 2.5%. Sample: PBMCs. The receptors originated from a man aged 18-30 years in good health and CMV-seronegative.

The chain carries TRBV11-3 and TRBJ2-4, with a weak D call TRBD2 (6 bases). Germline V CDR1 and CDR2: SGHNT, YENEEA. The CDR3 is 15 amino acids. V was cut by 2 bases and J by 0 bases, with 8 bases left in between. The CDR3 DNA reads as TGTGCCAGCAGCTTAACGGGGGTAGCCAAAAACATTCAGTACTTC. Encoded protein: CASSLTGVAKNIQYF.

The chain recombines TRBV23-1 with TRBJ1-3, with D unresolved. TRBV23-1 is identified as an open reading frame with a role that is uncertain. V gave up 4 bases and J gave up 0 bases, with 16 bases separating them. The CDR3 is 17 amino acids. The CDR3 bases are TGCGCCAGCAGTCCCCCCCAGTGCTCATTCTCTGGAAACACCATATATTTT. The encoded protein is CASSPPQCSFSGNTIYF.

The sample holds one count of this clone. The genes are TRBV4-2 and TRBJ1-2; 9 nucleotides agree with TRBD1. The CDR3 consists of 15 residues. CDR1 is LGHNA and CDR2 is YNFKEQ in the germline V gene. The V segment lost 7 bases and the J segment 5 bases; nucleotides outside the gene matches: 11. CDR3 protein: CASTSNRGLEYGYTF. The CDR3, as DNA: TGTGCCAGCACCTCTAACAGGGGGCTGGAGTATGGCTACACCTTC.

The chain couples TRBV15 to TRBJ2-1; 9 positions agree with TRBD2. The germline CDR1 and CDR2 sequences are LNHNV and YYDKDF (reference sequence). The V gene end was trimmed by 4 bases and the J gene end by 2 bases; junction bases not matched to a gene: 3. The CDR3 spans 15 residues. The CDR3 region has the DNA TGTGCCACCAGCATAGCTAGCGGGACCTACAATGAGCAGTTCTTC. This codes for CATSIASGTYNEQFF.

The rearrangement joins TRBV25-1 to TRBJ2-3; 9 bases map to TRBD1. The CDR3 is made up of 15 amino acids. Germline CDR1 MGHDK, CDR2 SYGVNS. J was trimmed by 3 bases and V by 6 bases; bases with no gene match: 7. For the CDR3, the DNA is TGTGCCAGCAGAGGGACAGGGAGGAGTACAGATACGCAGTATTTT. Translated, it gives CASRGTGRSTDTQYF.

In this sample, this clone turned up once. This chain uses TRBV27 with TRBJ2-7; 7 bases map to TRBD1. V trimming: 4 bases; J trimming: 0 bases; junction bases outside the gene matches: 9. This CDR3 contains 16 residues. Germline assignment: CDR1 MNHEY and CDR2 SMNVEV (reference sequence). CDR3 DNA: TGTGCCAGCAGTTCCACAGGGGCCTTTAGCTCCTACGAGCAGTACTTC. Protein product: CASSSTGAFSSYEQYF.

The chain joins TRBV7-9 to TRBJ1-5, with TRBD1 matching over 8 bases. Germline V gene sequence: CDR1 SEHNR, CDR2 FQNEAQ (reference sequence). Trimming at V came to 0 bases and at J to 6 bases, leaving 10 bases not matched to a gene. The CDR3 is 17 amino acids. Here the CDR3 DNA reads TGTGCCAGCAGCTTAGCGACGGGACAGGAATGGAGTCAGCCCCAGCATTTT. Amino acids: CASSLATGQEWSQPQHF.